This TCR beta chain was identified during a study of T cells in tuberculosis. About the research overall: Sequenced TCRs come from CD1B-GMM tetramer-binding T cells.

The protocol was immunoSEQ multiplex PCR, while the TCRdb copy is restricted to in-frame clones and leaves out a portion. The sample yields over 35,000 clones, approximately 95% seen once. In germline, CDR1 is SGDLS, CDR2 YYNGEE. CDR3 length equals 15 residues. V shed 4 bases, J shed 3 bases, and the junction held 9 bases outside the gene matches. About this clone: Its antigen remains unidentified.

Broader study findings: Shorter CDR3-alpha in active tuberculosis partly drove smaller distances.

V and J are TRBV9 and TRBJ2-7, with 8 bases matching TRBD1. This receptor was taken from a donor between 10 and 35 years old with latent tuberculosis or without tuberculosis infection. Input material: PBMCs. CDR3 sequence reads: CASSPGTGLIYEQYF. The CDR3, as DNA: TGTGCCAGCAGCCCGGGGACAGGACTAATCTACGAGCAGTACTTC.